Following are 22 T cell receptor beta chains from one sample sequenced in a study of blood T cell repertoires in COVID-19. Produced via immunoSEQ multiplex PCR; TCRdb's table is partial and in-frame only. The sample includes 250,000 to 300,000 clones, roughly four fifths of them seen just once. Sequenced sample: PBMCs or T cells enriched from blood (not recorded which). All receptors derive from a man in his forties who had been exposed to COVID-19.

This clone was seen only a few times. The V call is TRBV12-3 or TRBV12-4, the J call TRBJ1-2; unclear D gene. The CDR3 spans 11 residues. V was trimmed by 6 bases and J by 7 bases, leaving 9 bases between them. CDR3 region: CASSPGLGYTF. The CDR3 DNA follows: TGTGCCAGCAGCCCGGGTCTTGGCTACACCTTC.

The chain carries TRBV28 and TRBJ1-4; D is unclear. The ends were cut back, 3 bases at V and 1 base at J, with 6 bases in the middle. Germline V gives CDR1 MDHEN, CDR2 SYDVKM. This CDR3 has 14 residues. Here the CDR3 DNA reads TGTGCCAGCAGTTTTGCCGGAACTAATGAAAAACTGTTTTTT. Translated: CASSFAGTNEKLFF.

The rearrangement links TRBV5-6 to TRBJ2-1; 7 bases are a match to TRBD2. Germline V gene data show CDR1 as SGHDT and CDR2 as YYEEEE. CDR3 length: 15 residues. J lost 4 bases, V lost 0 bases, and 4 bases had no gene match. Here the CDR3 reads CASSLALRGYNEQFF. The CDR3 DNA sequence: TGTGCCAGCAGCTTGGCCTTGCGGGGGTACAATGAGCAGTTCTTC.

This clone was detected ten times or more. V and J are TRBV5-1 and TRBJ2-1; D remains ambiguous. V was clipped by 0 bases and J by 10 bases, with 23 bases between them. The V gene's germline CDR1 is SGHRS and CDR2 YFSETQ. This CDR3 contains 17 residues. CDR3 sequence (DNA): TGCGCCAGCAGCTTGGCCTGGGCAGGAACGGCTGTCAGGGAGCAGTTCTTC. Its protein product is CASSLAWAGTAVREQFF.

V gene TRBV28 combines with J gene TRBJ2-5; 10 bases are shared with TRBD1. Losses at the gene ends were 2 bases for V and 5 bases for J; bases not matched to a gene: 8. The CDR3 has 16 residues. The germline gives CDR1 MDHEN, CDR2 SYDVKM. CDR3 coding DNA: TGTGCCAGCAGTTTACTCGAGCGGGACAGGGGCGAGACCCAGTACTTC. This translates into CASSLLERDRGETQYF.

The chain recombines TRBV2 with TRBJ1-2; a possible D gene is TRBD1 (5 bases). The V gene's germline CDR1 is SNHLY and CDR2 FYNNEI. V shed 2 bases and J shed 5 bases, with 12 bases lying between them. The length of the CDR3 is 14 residues. The CDR3, as DNA: TGTGCCAGCAGTGAACAGGGTAAAGTTTATGGCTACACCTTC. Its translation: CASSEQGKVYGYTF.

The chain is built from TRBV12-3 or TRBV12-4 and TRBJ2-2; the D is unclear. The CDR3 runs 13 residues. Trimming took 1 base from V and 8 from J, leaving 8 bases between them. The CDR3 DNA reads as TGTGCCAGCAGTTTAGGGGCTACGGGGGAGCTGTTTTTT. Protein sequence: CASSLGATGELFF.

The chain carries TRBV19 and TRBJ1-2; D not certain. This CDR3 region has 17 residues. The germline V gene has CDR1 LNHDA and CDR2 SQIVND (reference sequence). V was trimmed by 7 bases and J by 0 bases, leaving 21 bases between them. CDR3 DNA: TGTGCCAGTATTCACCCAGGAAGAGTAGGTCCTAACTATGGCTACACCTTC. Its translation is CASIHPGRVGPNYGYTF.

The chain employs TRBV9 and TRBJ1-2; D not certain. The germline V gene encodes CDR1 SGDLS and CDR2 YYNGEE. The CDR3 has 12 residues. Trimming took 0 bases from V and 5 from J, leaving 5 bases between them. The CDR3 DNA is TGTGCCAGCAGCGTAGGGGAGTATGGCTACACCTTC. Its protein is CASSVGEYGYTF.

The rearrangement links TRBV2 to TRBJ2-5; possibly TRBD2 for D (6 bases). Per the germline V gene, CDR1 is SNHLY and CDR2 is FYNNEI. The germline V and J ends were trimmed by 7 bases and 2 bases, with 14 bases remaining between them. CDR3 length equals 14 residues. The DNA for the CDR3 is TGTGCCAGCAATCCCAGCGGGCAACAAGAGACCCAGTACTTC. Translated, it gives CASNPSGQQETQYF.

This clone was found a few times. The chain is built from TRBV7-6 and TRBJ2-7; TRBD2 might be the D (5 bases). The V gene's germline CDR1 is SGHVS and CDR2 FNYEAQ. The CDR3 loop spans 15 amino acids. V shed 3 bases and J shed 2 bases, with 14 bases lying between them. CDR3 residues: CASSLDSSSTYEQYF. CDR3 DNA sequence: TGTGCCAGCAGCTTGGACTCATCGTCTACCTACGAGCAGTACTTC.

The chain employs TRBV19 and TRBJ2-7, with 12 bases fitting TRBD2. In germline, CDR1 is LNHDA, CDR2 SQIVND (reference sequence). Germline trimming cut 5 bases from V and 1 base from J; bases unmatched to any gene: 6. CDR3 length equals 16 residues. The CDR3 is CASSRLAGGRSYEQYF. The DNA for the CDR3 is TGTGCCAGTAGTCGTCTAGCGGGAGGGAGGTCCTACGAGCAGTACTTC.

V usage is TRBV5-5 and J usage is TRBJ2-1; TRBD2 aligns across 11 bases. The CDR3 is made up of 17 amino acids. The germline V gene encodes CDR1 SGHKS and CDR2 YYEKEE (reference sequence). After removal of 0 bases from V and 5 bases from J, the junction contained 7 bases not matched to a gene. The CDR3 is CASSLVLAGGINNEQFF. The CDR3 DNA follows: TGTGCCAGCAGCTTGGTTCTAGCGGGAGGAATTAACAATGAGCAGTTCTTC.

The chain recombines TRBV20-1 with TRBJ1-5, with D perhaps TRBD1 (5 bases). V shed 3 bases and J shed 3 bases, with 12 bases lying between them. There are 14 residues in the CDR3. Germline-derived CDR1 and CDR2 are DFQATT and SNEGSKA (reference sequence). As DNA, the CDR3 is TGCAGTGCTAGTGAAGACAGCTACAATCAGCCCCAGCATTTT. Protein sequence: CSASEDSYNQPQHF.

The chain combines TRBV29-1 with TRBJ2-7, with 9 bases lining up with TRBD1. The CDR3 sequence is 16 residues long. Trimming removed 1 base from V and 2 bases from J; junction bases left unmatched: 9. From germline, CDR1 is SQVTM and CDR2 ANQGSEA. CDR3 region: CSVEGRRTGDPYEQYF. CDR3 sequence (DNA): TGCAGCGTTGAAGGTCGACGGACAGGGGATCCCTACGAGCAGTACTTC.

The chain carries TRBV29-1 and TRBJ1-1, with D possibly TRBD1 on 6 matching bases. Trimming pared 6 bases from V and 7 bases from J, leaving 12 bases between. Germline assignment: CDR1 SQVTM and CDR2 ANQGSEA. CDR3 length: 11 residues. For the CDR3, the DNA is TGCAGCGTGTGGATGGACAGTGAAGCTTTCTTT. It specifies CSVWMDSEAFF.

This clone was seen just once. V gene TRBV29-1 combines with J gene TRBJ2-7; 12 bases fit TRBD2. The length of the CDR3 is 13 residues. Trimming cost V 8 bases and J 3 bases; bases outside gene matches: 5. Germline V gene lookup returns CDR1 SQVTM and CDR2 ANQGSEA. In DNA form, the CDR3 reads TGCAGCATTGGACTAGCGGGGCGCTACGAGCAGTACTTC. Encoded protein: CSIGLAGRYEQYF.

CDR3: CASVEGVFTDTQYF. The CDR3 coding sequence is TGCGCCAGCGTTGAGGGTGTTTTTACAGATACGCAGTATTTT. This sequence joins TRBV5-1 and TRBJ2-3; TRBD2 is a possible D gene (5 bases). The CDR3 extends over 14 amino acids. The V gene's germline CDR1 is SGHRS and CDR2 YFSETQ. With 7 bases removed from V and 3 bases from J, the gap between germline ends came to 15 bases.

As regards this clone: One end of the junction is discordant with germline, which a read error may explain. This rearrangement joins TRBV2 to TRBJ1-6, with TRBD1 matching 11 bases. The CDR3 runs to 15 residues. Germline CDR1 SNHLY, CDR2 FYNNEI. The CDR3 loop is CASSERDRGDSPLHF. Here the CDR3 DNA reads TGTGCCAGTAGTGAGCGGGACAGGGGGGATTCACCCCTCCACTTT. Based on the CDR3 plus reference TRBV2 and TRBJ1-6, the full variable domain is EPEVTQTPSHQVTQMGQEVILRCVPISNHLYFYWYRQILGQKVEFLVSFYNNEISEKSEIFDDQFSVERPDGSNFTLKIRSTKLEDSAMYFCASSERDRGDSPLHFGNGTRLTVT.

The V and J genes are TRBV10-2 and TRBJ1-1; 9 bases agree with TRBD1. CDR1 WSHSY and CDR2 SAAADI come from the germline V gene. J gave up 2 bases and V 8 bases, and 3 bases lay outside the gene matches. This CDR3 is 13 amino acids long. For the CDR3, the DNA is TGCGCCAGCGGACAGGGGCGAAACACTGAAGCTTTCTTT. This translates into CASGQGRNTEAFF.

This clone was seen more than once but under ten times. This chain uses TRBV2 with TRBJ2-7, with D possibly being TRBD2 (6 bases). CDR1 is SNHLY and CDR2 is FYNNEI in the germline V gene. The V end lost 3 bases, the J end lost 2 bases, and 11 bases lay between the germline ends. The CDR3 is 14 amino acids. CDR3 in DNA: TGTGCCAGCAGTGAGACTAGGGTTACCTACGAGCAGTACTTC. This encodes CASSETRVTYEQYF.

V is TRBV25-1 and J is TRBJ1-6, with no clear D. Trimming removed 3 bases from V and 11 bases from J, with 11 bases in between. The CDR3 covers 13 residues. The germline gives CDR1 MGHDK, CDR2 SYGVNS. CDR3 bases: TGTGCCAGCAGTGATCTCGGAGGGACACCCCTCCACTTT. As protein: CASSDLGGTPLHF.